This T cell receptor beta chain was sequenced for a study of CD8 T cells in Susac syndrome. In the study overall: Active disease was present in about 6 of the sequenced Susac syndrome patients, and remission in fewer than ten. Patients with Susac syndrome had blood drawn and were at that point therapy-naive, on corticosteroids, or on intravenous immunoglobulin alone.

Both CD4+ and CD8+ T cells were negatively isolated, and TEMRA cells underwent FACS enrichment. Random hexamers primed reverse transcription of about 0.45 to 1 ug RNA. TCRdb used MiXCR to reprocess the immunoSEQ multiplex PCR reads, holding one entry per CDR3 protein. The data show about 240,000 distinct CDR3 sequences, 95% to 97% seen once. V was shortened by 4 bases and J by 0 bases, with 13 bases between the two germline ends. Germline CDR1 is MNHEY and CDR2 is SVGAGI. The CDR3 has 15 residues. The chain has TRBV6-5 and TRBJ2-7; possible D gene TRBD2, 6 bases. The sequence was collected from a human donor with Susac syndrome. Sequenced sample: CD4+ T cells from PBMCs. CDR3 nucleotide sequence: TGTGCCAGCAGTTCCGGGGACGGGAGCTCCTACGAGCAGTACTTC. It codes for CASSSGDGSSYEQYF.